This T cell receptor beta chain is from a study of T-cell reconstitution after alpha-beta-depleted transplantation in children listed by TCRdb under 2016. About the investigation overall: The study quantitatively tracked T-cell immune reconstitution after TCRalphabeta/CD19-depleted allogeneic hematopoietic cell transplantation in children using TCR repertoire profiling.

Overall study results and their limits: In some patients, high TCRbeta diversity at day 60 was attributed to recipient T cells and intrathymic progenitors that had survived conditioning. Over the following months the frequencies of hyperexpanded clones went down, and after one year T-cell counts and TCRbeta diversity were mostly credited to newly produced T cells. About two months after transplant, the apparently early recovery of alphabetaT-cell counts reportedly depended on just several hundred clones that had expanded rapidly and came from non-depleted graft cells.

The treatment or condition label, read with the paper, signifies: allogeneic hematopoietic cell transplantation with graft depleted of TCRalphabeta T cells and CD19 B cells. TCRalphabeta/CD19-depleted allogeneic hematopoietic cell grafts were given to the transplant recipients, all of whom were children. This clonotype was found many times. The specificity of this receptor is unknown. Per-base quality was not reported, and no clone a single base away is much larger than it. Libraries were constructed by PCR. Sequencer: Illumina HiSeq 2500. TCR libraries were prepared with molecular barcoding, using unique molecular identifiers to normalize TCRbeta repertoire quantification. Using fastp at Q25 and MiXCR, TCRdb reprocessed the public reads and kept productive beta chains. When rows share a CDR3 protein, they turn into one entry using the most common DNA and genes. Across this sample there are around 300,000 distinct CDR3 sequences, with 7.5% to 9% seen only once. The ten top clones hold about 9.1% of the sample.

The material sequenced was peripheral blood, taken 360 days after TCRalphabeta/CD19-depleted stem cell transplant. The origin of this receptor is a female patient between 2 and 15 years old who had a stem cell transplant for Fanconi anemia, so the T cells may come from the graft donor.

The DNA is TGCAGTGCTTCCCAAGAAATGGGCGAGCAGTACTTC. It codes for CSASQEMGEQYF. The V gene is TRBV20-1 and the J gene is TRBJ2-7; no D gene can be assigned with confidence. The junction carries 14 bases between V and J, which are trimmed by 5 bases and 6 bases respectively. The CDR3 has 12 amino acids, counting the end cysteine and phenylalanine. CDR3 DNA is the only sequence kept; it has 36 bases, read in frame from the first base. CDR1 is given as DFQATT and CDR2 as SNEGSKA, both from the germline V gene (reference sequence).